This is a list of T cell receptor beta chains from one sample in a study of long-term antiretroviral therapy in people with HIV. Method: immunoSEQ multiplex PCR; TCRdb's copy keeps in-frame clones and lacks some. Here the sample spans about 39,000 clones, around 85% being singletons. The sample consisted of unsorted PBMCs, taken 3.1 years after starting antiretroviral therapy. These receptors all stem from a woman aged 45-65 years with HIV. The CDR3 runs from the conserved cysteine through the conserved F or W. A D gene is named only where the DNA matches it firmly.

V gene	J gene	D gene	CDR3 DNA	CDR3 protein
TRBV5-4	TRBJ1-1	-	TGTGCCAGCAGCCCTATGGGACCTAACACTGAAGCTTTCTTT	CASSPMGPNTEAFF
TRBV2	TRBJ1-2	TRBD1	TGTGCCAGCAGTGAGGGACAGGGGGCTTACTATGGCTACACCTTC	CASSEGQGAYYGYTF
TRBV10-3	TRBJ2-1	TRBD2	TGTGCCATCAGTGAGTCGGGGAGCGGGGGGGCGTACAATGAGCAGTTCTTC	CAISESGSGGAYNEQFF
TRBV10-2	TRBJ1-3	-	TGCGCCAGCAATGATCCTTTTGGGACTGATGCTACTGGAAACACCATATATTTT	CASNDPFGTDATGNTIYF
TRBV11-3	TRBJ2-3	TRBD1	TGTGCCAGCAGCGCCCGACAAGGGACAGGGGGCGCAGATACGCAGTATTTT	CASSARQGTGGADTQYF
TRBV4-1	TRBJ2-7	-	TGCGCCAGCAGCCAAGATCCCGCCAGGGGGGCGAGCTACGAGCAGTACTTC	CASSQDPARGASYEQYF
TRBV7-9	TRBJ2-7	-	TGTGCCAGCAGCGGACCTTCCGGTCCCCACTACGAGCAGTACTTC	CASSGPSGPHYEQYF
TRBV21-1	TRBJ2-7	-	TGTGCCAGCACCGCCCCGGGACCCGGGGCATGTGAGCAGTACTTC	CASTAPGPGACEQYF
TRBV19	TRBJ1-2	TRBD1	TGTGCCAGTAGGCCGGGACAGGATATTTTTGGCTACACCTTC	CASRPGQDIFGYTF
TRBV25-1	TRBJ1-1	TRBD1	TGTGCCAGCAGTGAATCGGACAGGGGGGGCACTGAAGCTTTCTTT	CASSESDRGGTEAFF
TRBV30	TRBJ1-2	TRBD1	TGTGCCTGGACTCACGCCGGGACAGGGGGGTTGTCAGGCTACACCTTC	CAWTHAGTGGLSGYTF
TRBV29-1	TRBJ2-5	TRBD1	TGCAGCGTTGCATCAGGGACAGGGGTGGAGACCCAGTACTTC	CSVASGTGVETQYF
TRBV11-2	TRBJ2-1	TRBD2	TGTGCCAGCAGCTTGAGTGGCGGGGGGGGTACTGAGCAGTTCTTC	CASSLSGGGGTEQFF
TRBV19	TRBJ1-2	TRBD1	TGTGCCAGTAGTCAGGACAGGGGAAGCTATGGCTACACCTTC	CASSQDRGSYGYTF
TRBV6-5	TRBJ2-5	-	TGTGCCAGCAGTCCGGGACCCCCGAGAGAGACCCAGTACTTC	CASSPGPPRETQYF
TRBV7-7	TRBJ1-2	-	TGTGCTAGCAGCTTCCCGGCGGGCGGAACTTGCTATGGCTACACCTTC	CASSFPAGGTCYGYTF
TRBV14	TRBJ2-5	TRBD2	TGTGCCAGCAGCCAAGGAGGACGGGGGGGCCAAGAGACCCAGTACTTC	CASSQGGRGGQETQYF
TRBV6-5	TRBJ1-2	-	TGTGCCAGCAGTTACTGGCGGGGCCTGAACTATGGCTACACCTTC	CASSYWRGLNYGYTF
TRBV7-2	TRBJ1-1	-	TGTGCCAGCAGCCACGGGACGGCTGAAGCTTTCTTT	CASSHGTAEAFF
TRBV27	TRBJ2-7	-	TGTGCCAGCATGCGATTAGGGGGTGAGCAGTACTTC	CASMRLGGEQYF
TRBV2	TRBJ2-7	TRBD1	TGTGCCAGCAGTGCGGACAGGGGGCTGAACGAGCAGTACTTC	CASSADRGLNEQYF
TRBV11-2	TRBJ2-7	-	TGTGCCAGCAGCTTAACTCGAGGGGGGCCCTACGAGCAGTACTTC	CASSLTRGGPYEQYF
TRBV7-8	TRBJ2-7	-	TGTGCCAGCAGCTTAGAACTTTCTATCTACGAGCAGTACTTC	CASSLELSIYEQYF
TRBV7-3	TRBJ1-2	-	TGTGCCAGCAGCGCCTCAGGGGCCGCTGGCTACACCTTC	CASSASGAAGYTF
TRBV6-4	TRBJ2-3	-	TGTGCCAGCAGTGGACCCCCGTTTAGAATCTGGGGAGATACGCAGTATTTT	CASSGPPFRIWGDTQYF
TRBV10-3	TRBJ2-5	-	TGTGCCATCAGTGATTTTGGGGGAGAGACCCAGTACTTC	CAISDFGGETQYF
TRBV6-6	TRBJ1-5	-	TGTGCCAGCAGCTTAGGGGGAGGAGGGGCAAATCAGCCCCAGCATTTT	CASSLGGGGANQPQHF
TRBV19	TRBJ1-6	-	TGTGCCAGTAGTCCCATGGCAGGCAATTCACCCCTCCACTTT	CASSPMAGNSPLHF
TRBV27	TRBJ2-2	-	TGTGCCAGCAGTTTTCAAACCGGGGAGCTGTTTTTT	CASSFQTGELFF
TRBV7-9	TRBJ2-1	-	TGTGCCAGCAGCTTCTCTGCCCCGAGGATCGATGAGCAGTTCTTC	CASSFSAPRIDEQFF
TRBV5-4	TRBJ2-1	TRBD2	TGTGCCAGCAGCTTGGCCGGGGGGGGTCCCTACAATGAGCAGTTCTTC	CASSLAGGGPYNEQFF
TRBV7-8	TRBJ2-2	TRBD1	TGTGCCAGCAGCTCGGGACAGGGAAGTAACGGGGAGCTGTTTTTT	CASSSGQGSNGELFF
TRBV11-3	TRBJ1-1	-	TGTGCCAGCAGCTTAGATGGCAGGTTGAACACTGAAGCTTTCTTT	CASSLDGRLNTEAFF
TRBV5-1	TRBJ2-2	-	TGCGCCAGCAGCTCACCCCCCGGGGAGCTGTTTTTT	CASSSPPGELFF
TRBV4-3	TRBJ2-7	-	TGCGCCAGCAGCCAAGATTGGAGTTCGACCTACGAGCAGTACTTC	CASSQDWSSTYEQYF
TRBV7-3	TRBJ2-1	TRBD2	TGTGCCAGCAGCTTCCCTGTGGCTAGCGGGGGGGTTGAGCAGTTCTTC	CASSFPVASGGVEQFF
TRBV18	TRBJ2-2	TRBD2	TGTGCCAGCACGAGCGCACTAGCGGAGTACACCGGGGAGCTGTTTTTT	CASTSALAEYTGELFF
TRBV11-2	TRBJ2-3	TRBD2	TGTGCCAGCAGCTGGACTAGCGGGGGGAGGGATACGCAGTATTTT	CASSWTSGGRDTQYF
TRBV5-1	TRBJ2-5	-	TGCGCCAGCAGCTTGCTCCGGGCCCTCCAAGAGACCCAGTACTTC	CASSLLRALQETQYF
TRBV2	TRBJ1-2	TRBD1	TGTGCCAGCGCCGCAGGGACAGGGGGCTACTATGGCTACACCTTC	CASAAGTGGYYGYTF
TRBV6-6	TRBJ1-6	TRBD1	TGTGCCAGCAGCCCAATGGGACAGGGGAATTCACCCCTCCACTTT	CASSPMGQGNSPLHF